Listed below are T cell receptor beta chains from one sample, sequenced in a study of cytomegalovirus exposure and HLA in healthy donors. The data were produced by immunoSEQ multiplex PCR, yet TCRdb's version contains in-frame clones alone and is incomplete. The sample yields about 81,000 clones, about 80% seen once. Sequencing input: PBMCs. The receptors originated from a man between 45 and 60 years old in good health and CMV-seropositive. CDR3s include the opening cysteine and the closing phenylalanine or tryptophan. D genes are given only for firm matches. Clone size is not always given. Where it is, it says once, few, many or a class for expanded clones.

clone size: -
D gene: -
V gene: TRBV7-2
J gene: TRBJ2-3
CDR3 protein: CASSLGASGTDTQYF
CDR3 DNA: TGTGCCAGCAGCTTAGGGGCTAGCGGCACAGATACGCAGTATTTT

clone size: -
D gene: -
V gene: TRBV9
J gene: TRBJ1-2
CDR3 protein: CASGGSGRANYGYTF
CDR3 DNA: TGTGCCAGCGGCGGTTCAGGTAGAGCTAACTATGGCTACACCTTC

clone size: -
D gene: TRBD2
V gene: TRBV7-9
J gene: TRBJ2-1
CDR3 protein: CASGASGSAYNEQFF
CDR3 DNA: TGTGCCAGCGGGGCTAGCGGGAGCGCCTACAATGAGCAGTTCTTC

clone size: -
D gene: TRBD1
V gene: TRBV27
J gene: TRBJ2-7
CDR3 protein: CASSSDRVRYEQYF
CDR3 DNA: TGTGCCAGCAGTTCCGACAGGGTTCGGTACGAGCAGTACTTC

clone size: -
D gene: -
V gene: TRBV15
J gene: TRBJ2-3
CDR3 protein: CATSLSPADTQYF
CDR3 DNA: TGTGCCACCAGCCTCTCCCCCGCAGATACGCAGTATTTT

clone size: -
D gene: TRBD2
V gene: TRBV9
J gene: TRBJ2-2
CDR3 protein: CASSVLAGITGELFF
CDR3 DNA: TGTGCCAGCAGCGTACTAGCGGGTATCACCGGGGAGCTGTTTTTT

clone size: -
D gene: -
V gene: TRBV7-2
J gene: TRBJ1-1
CDR3 protein: CASSLEQASKAFF
CDR3 DNA: TGTGCCAGCAGCTTAGAACAGGCGTCTAAAGCTTTCTTT

clone size: -
D gene: -
V gene: TRBV6-6
J gene: TRBJ2-3
CDR3 protein: CASSYALNTDTQYF
CDR3 DNA: TGTGCCAGCAGTTACGCGCTTAACACAGATACGCAGTATTTT

clone size: -
D gene: -
V gene: TRBV7-2
J gene: TRBJ2-2
CDR3 protein: CASSFQGTNTGELFF
CDR3 DNA: TGTGCCAGCAGCTTCCAGGGGACGAACACCGGGGAGCTGTTTTTT

clone size: -
D gene: TRBD2
V gene: TRBV4-1
J gene: TRBJ2-3
CDR3 protein: CASCPVREESDTQYF
CDR3 DNA: TGCGCCAGCTGCCCGGTCCGGGAGGAATCAGATACGCAGTATTTT

clone size: once
D gene: TRBD1
V gene: TRBV9
J gene: TRBJ1-4
CDR3 protein: CASSARQGDEKLFF
CDR3 DNA: TGTGCCAGCAGCGCTCGACAGGGCGATGAAAAACTGTTTTTT

clone size: -
D gene: -
V gene: TRBV9
J gene: TRBJ1-2
CDR3 protein: CASSASYSPNYGYTF
CDR3 DNA: TGTGCCAGCAGCGCCTCTTATTCCCCTAACTATGGCTACACCTTC

clone size: -
D gene: -
V gene: TRBV30
J gene: TRBJ2-5
CDR3 protein: CAWSGGVGKTQYF
CDR3 DNA: TGTGCCTGGTCCGGGGGAGTAGGGAAGACCCAGTACTTC

clone size: -
D gene: TRBD2
V gene: TRBV19
J gene: TRBJ2-7
CDR3 protein: CASTDGTSGRHEQYF
CDR3 DNA: TGTGCCAGTACCGATGGTACTAGCGGGAGGCACGAGCAGTACTTC

clone size: -
D gene: TRBD1
V gene: TRBV18
J gene: TRBJ2-7
CDR3 protein: CASSTGQGNEQYF
CDR3 DNA: TGTGCCAGCTCAACGGGACAGGGGAACGAGCAGTACTTC

clone size: -
D gene: -
V gene: TRBV7-2
J gene: TRBJ2-5
CDR3 protein: CASSLARGTRETQYF
CDR3 DNA: TGTGCCAGCAGCTTAGCGCGGGGAACCCGTGAGACCCAGTACTTC

clone size: -
D gene: -
V gene: TRBV5-6
J gene: TRBJ2-7
CDR3 protein: CASSLVRGFYEQYF
CDR3 DNA: TGTGCCAGCAGCTTAGTAAGAGGGTTCTACGAGCAGTACTTC

clone size: -
D gene: TRBD2
V gene: TRBV7-2
J gene: TRBJ2-7
CDR3 protein: CASSLGGSGTYEQYF
CDR3 DNA: TGTGCCAGCAGCTTAGGGGGCAGCGGGACTTACGAGCAGTACTTC

clone size: few
D gene: -
V gene: TRBV4-1
J gene: TRBJ2-3
CDR3 protein: CASSQDFRDLDTDTQYF
CDR3 DNA: TGCGCCAGCAGCCAAGATTTCCGGGACTTAGACACAGATACGCAGTATTTT

clone size: -
D gene: -
V gene: TRBV5-1
J gene: TRBJ1-1
CDR3 protein: CASSLGGGGITEAFF
CDR3 DNA: TGCGCCAGCAGCTTGGGTGGCGGGGGGATAACTGAAGCTTTCTTT

clone size: -
D gene: -
V gene: TRBV27
J gene: TRBJ1-2
CDR3 protein: CASSWSRVAGYTF
CDR3 DNA: TGTGCCAGCAGTTGGTCGAGGGTTGCTGGCTACACCTTC

clone size: -
D gene: -
V gene: TRBV19
J gene: TRBJ2-2
CDR3 protein: CASSRGVNTGELFF
CDR3 DNA: TGTGCCAGTAGTAGGGGAGTGAACACCGGGGAGCTGTTTTTT

clone size: -
D gene: -
V gene: TRBV7-9
J gene: TRBJ2-2
CDR3 protein: CASSSGQLFGELFF
CDR3 DNA: TGTGCCAGCAGCTCCGGTCAACTCTTCGGGGAGCTGTTTTTT

clone size: -
D gene: TRBD2
V gene: TRBV9
J gene: TRBJ2-1
CDR3 protein: CASSVLAGGNEQFF
CDR3 DNA: TGTGCCAGCAGCGTACTAGCGGGAGGTAATGAGCAGTTCTTC

clone size: -
D gene: TRBD2
V gene: TRBV5-4
J gene: TRBJ2-1
CDR3 protein: CASSGAGLAGVEQFF
CDR3 DNA: TGTGCCAGCAGCGGAGCGGGACTAGCGGGAGTTGAGCAGTTCTTC

clone size: few
D gene: -
V gene: TRBV11-3
J gene: TRBJ1-1
CDR3 protein: CASSLRGEAFF
CDR3 DNA: TGTGCCAGCAGCTTAAGGGGTGAAGCTTTCTTT

clone size: few
D gene: -
V gene: TRBV27
J gene: TRBJ2-2
CDR3 protein: CASSLSSAGQAGELFF
CDR3 DNA: TGTGCCAGCAGTTTATCGTCTGCGGGGCAGGCCGGGGAGCTGTTTTTT

clone size: -
D gene: -
V gene: TRBV18
J gene: TRBJ2-2
CDR3 protein: CASSSDLNTGELFF
CDR3 DNA: TGTGCCAGCTCATCCGACTTGAACACCGGGGAGCTGTTTTTT

clone size: few
D gene: TRBD2
V gene: TRBV7-9
J gene: TRBJ2-1
CDR3 protein: CASSSSWREGLHNEQFF
CDR3 DNA: TGTGCCAGCAGCTCTTCCTGGCGGGAGGGGCTCCACAATGAGCAGTTCTTC

clone size: few
D gene: TRBD1
V gene: TRBV30
J gene: TRBJ1-6
CDR3 protein: CAWSVQGAPNSPLHF
CDR3 DNA: TGTGCCTGGAGTGTACAGGGGGCGCCTAATTCACCCCTCCACTTT

clone size: -
D gene: -
V gene: TRBV6-5
J gene: TRBJ2-2
CDR3 protein: CASSYTTGELFF
CDR3 DNA: TGTGCCAGCAGTTATACTACCGGGGAGCTGTTTTTT

clone size: -
D gene: -
V gene: TRBV27
J gene: TRBJ2-7
CDR3 protein: CASGRVGNEQYF
CDR3 DNA: TGTGCCAGCGGGAGAGTAGGAAACGAGCAGTACTTC

clone size: few
D gene: TRBD1
V gene: TRBV19
J gene: TRBJ2-5
CDR3 protein: CASSMGQATFQETQYF
CDR3 DNA: TGTGCCAGTAGTATGGGACAGGCGACGTTCCAAGAGACCCAGTACTTC

clone size: -
D gene: -
V gene: TRBV27
J gene: TRBJ2-5
CDR3 protein: CASSLASIQGETQYF
CDR3 DNA: TGTGCCAGCAGTCTAGCCTCAATCCAGGGGGAGACCCAGTACTTC

clone size: -
D gene: TRBD1
V gene: TRBV5-1
J gene: TRBJ2-7
CDR3 protein: CASRRQGAPGGAIEQYF
CDR3 DNA: TGCGCCAGCCGCCGACAGGGGGCTCCGGGAGGGGCCATCGAGCAGTACTTC

clone size: -
D gene: -
V gene: TRBV10-3
J gene: TRBJ1-6
CDR3 protein: CAISDGRENSPLHF
CDR3 DNA: TGTGCCATCAGTGACGGCAGGGAAAATTCACCCCTCCACTTT

clone size: -
D gene: TRBD1
V gene: TRBV7-2
J gene: TRBJ2-5
CDR3 protein: CASSFHRGTETQYF
CDR3 DNA: TGTGCCAGCAGCTTCCACAGGGGGACAGAGACCCAGTACTTC

clone size: -
D gene: -
V gene: TRBV7-8
J gene: TRBJ2-6
CDR3 protein: CASSFRRISGANGLTF
CDR3 DNA: TGTGCCAGCAGCTTTAGGCGAATCTCTGGGGCCAACGGCCTGACTTTC

clone size: -
D gene: -
V gene: TRBV19
J gene: TRBJ1-1
CDR3 protein: CASSRSGNTEAFF
CDR3 DNA: TGTGCCAGTAGTAGGAGCGGGAACACTGAAGCTTTCTTT

clone size: -
D gene: TRBD2
V gene: TRBV13
J gene: TRBJ2-4
CDR3 protein: CASTIGGSDIQYF
CDR3 DNA: TGTGCCAGCACCATCGGGGGGAGCGACATTCAGTACTTC

clone size: -
D gene: TRBD2
V gene: TRBV7-9
J gene: TRBJ2-5
CDR3 protein: CASSFGTSGLQETQYF
CDR3 DNA: TGTGCCAGCAGCTTTGGGACTAGCGGGCTACAAGAGACCCAGTACTTC